The T cell receptor beta chain under discussion was sequenced for a study of breast tumors, draining lymph nodes, adjacent tissues (TCRdb year 2016). Broadly, across the study: Breast cancer patients provided tumor, adjacent nontumor tissue and axillary lymph nodes, and the study compared the TCR beta repertoires across these three sources. The study aimed to assess the relationships and possible T-cell exchange between tumor, surrounding tissue and draining lymph node repertoires in human breast cancer. The research as a whole found: The study presented the conclusion that tumor T cells originate in lymph nodes as consistent with a hypothesis, not as something directly demonstrated. A scenario in which most tumor T cells derive from the lymph node and then expand within tumor tissue was judged to be consistent with the data. Tumor and nontumor tissue repertoires were significantly more similar in luminal-like than in basal-like breast cancer. T-cell repertoire diversity in tumors was found to be lower than in lymph nodes but higher than in nontumor tissue, and preferential V and J gene usage was observed.

Note on this clonotype: Which antigen it targets is not known. No much larger clonotype is one base removed from it; base qualities were not supplied.

The sequencer was an Illumina HiSeq 2000. TCR beta chain libraries were generated through multiplex PCR amplification. The amplified TCR beta chain products were analyzed by high-throughput sequencing. TCRdb reanalyzed the raw reads on its own, using fastp at Q25 for trimming and MiXCR for clone calling, and kept in-frame beta chains. Each CDR3 protein appears once, grouped with its most common genes and DNA. Counted in this sample were roughly 70,000 distinct CDR3 sequences; roughly two fifths of them appeared once. The ten largest clones take up more than 7.5% of the sample. This clonotype originated in a female donor with breast cancer. Some clones in this sample may be carry-over from other donors' samples. The sequenced sample was breast tumor tissue.

This receptor carries the CDR3 CAISHSGSSYEQYF. At the DNA level, the sequence is TGTGCCATCAGCCATAGCGGGAGCTCCTACGAGCAGTACTTC. This sequence uses TRBV10-3 and TRBJ2-7, and TRBD2 aligns with 9 junction nucleotides. The germline V gene supplies CDR1 ENHRY and CDR2 SYGVKD. The CDR3 sequence holds 14 residues, the cysteine and phenylalanine included. Only CDR3 DNA remains: 42 bases, in frame from the first base. V and J are trimmed by 6 bases and 0 bases, and the gene matches miss 3 bases of the junction.